This passage covers 25 T cell receptor beta chains from one sample sequenced in a study of cytomegalovirus exposure and HLA in healthy donors. Vbeta (60) and Jbeta (13) primers were used in the PCR. This table comes from immunoSEQ multiplex PCR, and its TCRdb copy is limited to in-frame clones, with some not included. The sample is made up of 40,000 to 50,000 clones, and the top ten hold about 1% of it. Sequencing was done on a sample of PBMCs. These receptor sequences come from a woman aged 40 to 49 in good health and CMV-seronegative.

The chain links TRBV14 to TRBJ1-1; tentative D call: TRBD1 (5 bases). Germline V CDR1 and CDR2: SGHDN, FVKESK. The CDR3 is 16 amino acids. Trimming stripped 3 bases from V and 0 bases from J, with 14 bases between. Here the CDR3 reads CASSHIPGVMNTEAFF. CDR3 DNA: TGTGCCAGCAGCCACATCCCGGGGGTCATGAACACTGAAGCTTTCTTT.

V gene TRBV6-5 combines with J gene TRBJ2-1, with 7 bases identical to TRBD2. V shed 6 bases and J 2 bases; nucleotides not matched to a gene: 7. This CDR3 has 15 residues. Germline V gene data show CDR1 as MNHEY and CDR2 as SVGAGI. The CDR3: CASSSSGTTYNEQFF. CDR3 nucleotide sequence: TGTGCCAGCAGCTCCTCCGGGACTACCTACAATGAGCAGTTCTTC.

The rearrangement links TRBV14 to TRBJ2-5; D is perhaps TRBD2 (5 bases). The CDR3 contains 15 residues. Germline V gene lookup returns CDR1 SGHDN and CDR2 FVKESK. The ends were cut back, 1 base at V and 5 bases at J, with 14 bases in the middle. The CDR3 loop is CASSQGLADFETQYF. DNA of the CDR3: TGTGCCAGCAGCCAAGGTCTAGCCGATTTCGAGACCCAGTACTTC.

V gene TRBV9 combines with J gene TRBJ1-1, with D maybe TRBD1 (6 bases). The CDR3 is 14 amino acids. Germline V gives CDR1 SGDLS, CDR2 YYNGEE. Deletions cut 3 bases from V and 1 base from J, with 10 bases between. CDR3 bases: TGTGCCAGCAGCGGGGGGCGCGAGAACACTGAAGCTTTCTTT. It translates to CASSGGRENTEAFF.

CDR3 region: CASSPVAGGGKETQYF. The CDR3, as DNA: TGCGCCAGCAGCCCCGTAGCGGGAGGAGGGAAAGAGACCCAGTACTTC. The chain has TRBV4-3 and TRBJ2-5; 10 bases fit TRBD2. CDR1 LGHNA and CDR2 YSLEER come from the germline V gene. Trimming removed 4 bases from V and 3 bases from J; junction bases left unmatched: 8. The CDR3 is 16 residues long.

This chain's CDR3 is CASSYPGQGAYGYTF. CDR3 coding DNA: TGTGCCAGCAGTTACCCCGGACAGGGGGCTTATGGCTACACCTTC. The V call is TRBV6-5, the J call TRBJ1-2, with 11 bases fitting TRBD1. CDR3 length: 15 residues. CDR1 and CDR2 from the germline V gene are MNHEY and SVGAGI. J lost 5 bases, V lost 2 bases, and 4 bases had no gene match.

The CDR3 here is CASTNRGTRAEAFF. The CDR3 DNA sequence: TGTGCCAGCACCAACCGAGGGACTCGGGCTGAAGCTTTCTTT. The V gene is TRBV6-5, the J gene TRBJ1-1; tentatively, D is TRBD1 (5 bases). The CDR3 is 14 amino acids. V dropped 7 bases and J dropped 6 bases, with 18 bases sitting between them. From germline, CDR1 is MNHEY and CDR2 SVGAGI.

V usage is TRBV18 and J usage is TRBJ1-5; 9 bases align to TRBD1. Germline CDR1 and CDR2: KGHSH and LQKENI. This CDR3 comprises 17 residues. The trim removed 6 bases at V and 7 bases at J, leaving 16 bases unmatched. The CDR3 here is CASSPRGQGGGLQPQHF. In DNA form, the CDR3 reads TGTGCCAGCTCGCCGAGGGGACAGGGCGGTGGGTTACAGCCCCAGCATTTT.

The V gene is TRBV7-9, the J gene TRBJ1-2, with D possibly TRBD1 on 6 matching bases. The V gene lost 4 bases and the J gene lost 2 bases, with 11 bases spanning the gap. The germline gives CDR1 SEHNR, CDR2 FQNEAQ (reference sequence). CDR3 length equals 14 residues. CDR3 DNA sequence: TGTGCCAGCAGCTCCTGGACAGAAAACTATGGCTACACCTTC. Translated, it gives CASSSWTENYGYTF.

The rearrangement links TRBV7-9 to TRBJ1-1, with unresolved D. Trimming shortened V by 1 base and J by 4 bases, and 10 bases separated the two germline ends. This CDR3 spans 14 amino acids. Germline CDR1 SEHNR, CDR2 FQNEAQ (reference sequence). Written as DNA, the CDR3 is TGTGCCAGCAGCTTAGTGCTCGAGGGCACTGAAGCTTTCTTT. This sequence encodes CASSLVLEGTEAFF.

This chain joins TRBV2 and TRBJ2-7; TRBD2 matches 7 bases. CDR1 and CDR2 from the germline V gene are SNHLY and FYNNEI. The CDR3 is made up of 16 amino acids. The V segment lost 5 bases and the J segment 7 bases; nucleotides outside the gene matches: 17. CDR3 loop: CASSPGSGLGNHEQYF. The CDR3 DNA is TGTGCCAGCAGTCCGGGGTCTGGACTAGGAAATCATGAGCAGTACTTC.

A note on this clone: Other DNA sequences in the sample encode the same CDR3. CDR3 DNA: TGTGCCAGCAGCTTAACAGCTAGCACAGATACGCAGTATTTT. The encoded protein is CASSLTASTDTQYF. The genes are TRBV11-3 and TRBJ2-3, with D uncertain. There are 14 residues in the CDR3. V was cut by 2 bases and J by 0 bases, with 6 bases left in between. Germline V gives CDR1 SGHNT, CDR2 YENEEA.

The chain couples TRBV4-1 to TRBJ2-7, with D unresolved. The CDR3 is made up of 14 amino acids. Germline V gene lookup returns CDR1 MGHRA and CDR2 YSYEKL. V shed 0 bases and J shed 2 bases, with 8 bases lying between them. The CDR3 loop reads CASSQDGPPYEQYF. The CDR3, as DNA: TGCGCCAGCAGCCAAGATGGGCCTCCCTACGAGCAGTACTTC.

The chain uses TRBV5-1 and TRBJ1-1; D remains unclear. This CDR3 comprises 13 residues. Germline V gene lookup returns CDR1 SGHRS and CDR2 YFSETQ. V was trimmed by 5 bases and J by 1 base, leaving 9 bases between them. In DNA, the CDR3 is TGCGCCAGCAGTTATCTTCGGAACACTGAAGCTTTCTTT. Translation gives CASSYLRNTEAFF.

The genes are TRBV7-2 and TRBJ2-3; the match to TRBD2 covers 7 bases. CDR1 SGHTA and CDR2 FQGNSA come from the germline V gene. The V segment lost 3 bases and the J segment 3 bases; nucleotides outside the gene matches: 12. The CDR3 is 17 amino acids. The CDR3 bases are TGTGCCAGCAGCTTCCCGTTAGCGCGGGAGAGGACAGATACGCAGTATTTT. It yields the protein CASSFPLARERTDTQYF. Full variable domain (remainder filled in from reference TRBV7-2 and TRBJ2-3): GAGVSQSPSNKVTEKGKDVELRCDPISGHTALYWYRQSLGQGLEFLIYFQGNSAPDKSGLPSDRFSAERTGGSVSTLTIQRTQQEDSAVYLCASSFPLARERTDTQYFGPGTRLTVL.

This chain uses TRBV5-1 with TRBJ1-1; D might be TRBD1 (6 bases). The V gene lost 3 bases and the J gene lost 1 base, with 10 bases spanning the gap. Germline CDR1 reads SGHRS; CDR2 reads YFSETQ. CDR3 length: 14 amino acids. CDR3 amino acids: CASSSGQTNTEAFF. The CDR3, as DNA: TGCGCCAGCAGCTCAGGACAGACGAACACTGAAGCTTTCTTT.

The V call is TRBV5-4, the J call TRBJ2-7; TRBD2 might be the D (6 bases). Germline values: CDR1 SGHNT, CDR2 YYREEE (reference sequence). The V end lost 0 bases, the J end lost 5 bases, and 9 bases lay between the germline ends. The length of the CDR3 is 13 residues. The CDR3 nucleotides read TGTGCCAGCAGCTTGGAGCGGGTCCACGAGCAGTACTTC. It codes for CASSLERVHEQYF.

The genes are TRBV7-9 and TRBJ2-3; TRBD1 might be the D (6 bases). V was cut by 7 bases and J by 3 bases, with 14 bases left in between. Germline lookup yields CDR1 SEHNR and CDR2 FQNEAQ (reference sequence). The CDR3 has 14 amino acids. The CDR3 coding sequence is TGTGCCAGCACAGGGGCCTTTTCGACAGATACGCAGTATTTT. Protein: CASTGAFSTDTQYF.

The chain is built from TRBV6-5 and TRBJ2-6; no definite D call. The CDR3 contains 16 residues. Germline-derived CDR1 and CDR2 are MNHEY and SVGAGI. V was cut by 6 bases and J by 0 bases, with 12 bases left in between. The CDR3 spells CASRYGVDSGANVLTF. The CDR3 region has the DNA TGTGCCAGCAGGTACGGAGTCGACTCTGGGGCCAACGTCCTGACTTTC.

The chain employs TRBV18 and TRBJ2-7, with 7 bases aligning to TRBD2. The CDR3 covers 14 residues. The junction had 3 bases not matched to a gene; V was cut back by 1 base and J by 3 bases. CDR1 and CDR2 (germline): KGHSH, LQKENI. The CDR3 DNA reads as TGTGCCAGCTCACCACGGACTAGGAGCTACGAGCAGTACTTC. This gives the protein CASSPRTRSYEQYF.

V and J are TRBV29-1 and TRBJ2-1, with D perhaps matching TRBD1 (5 bases). V lost 2 bases, J lost 7 bases, and 6 bases lay in between. CDR1 is SQVTM and CDR2 is ANQGSEA in the germline V gene. The CDR3 runs to 11 residues. The CDR3 DNA is TGCAGCGTTGAAAGGGGTAATGAGCAGTTCTTC. This sequence encodes CSVERGNEQFF.

The chain has TRBV18 and TRBJ2-5, with a tentative D call TRBD1 (5 bases). The CDR3 covers 14 residues. The V end was cut by 3 bases, the J end by 4 bases, with 12 bases between. CDR1 and CDR2 (germline): KGHSH, LQKENI. The CDR3 DNA follows: TGTGCCAGCTCACCGGACATATCCTCAGAGACCCAGTACTTC. Its protein product is CASSPDISSETQYF.

The chain recombines TRBV6-1 with TRBJ1-2; D possibly corresponds to TRBD1 (5 bases). The CDR3 is 14 amino acids. V was cut by 1 base and J by 4 bases, with 10 bases left in between. CDR1 MNHNS and CDR2 SASEGT come from the germline V gene. The DNA for the CDR3 is TGTGCCAGCAGTGAAGGACAGTTTAGCTATGGCTACACCTTC. Protein product: CASSEGQFSYGYTF.

This chain connects TRBV19 to TRBJ2-7; 8 nucleotides match TRBD2. The V gene's germline CDR1 is LNHDA and CDR2 SQIVND (reference sequence). The V and J ends lost 5 bases and 3 bases, in that order; junction bases with no gene match: 12. There are 16 residues in the CDR3. CDR3 amino acids: CASSGQLAVEDYEQYF. The CDR3 DNA reads TGTGCCAGTAGTGGACAACTAGCGGTTGAGGACTACGAGCAGTACTTC. The full variable domain, its missing parts supplied by reference TRBV19 and TRBJ2-7, is DGGITQSPKYLFRKEGQNVTLSCEQNLNHDAMYWYRQDPGQGLRLIYYSQIVNDFQKGDIAEGYSVSREKKESFPLTVTSAQKNPTAFYLCASSGQLAVEDYEQYFGPGTRLTVT.

J is TRBJ2-2 and V is TRBV7-2; D is possibly TRBD2 (5 bases). The CDR3 is 15 residues long. Trimming cost V 3 bases and J 5 bases, with 13 bases left between them. The germline CDR1 and CDR2 sequences are SGHTA and FQGNSA. CDR3 DNA sequence: TGTGCCAGCAGCTTGACGAGGGAGCGGACCGGGGAGCTGTTTTTT. This codes for CASSLTRERTGELFF.